This T cell receptor (beta chain) was captured by sequencing in a study of T cells in Graves' hyperthyroidism and ophthalmopathy. Study at large: Peripheral blood was acquired at first diagnosis, ahead of any therapy whatsoever.

Source material for PBMCs was around 10 ml fresh peripheral blood. This clonotype was counted a few times. The CDR3 is 13 amino acids. V was trimmed by 7 bases and J by 6 bases, leaving 15 bases between them. Germline V gene lookup returns CDR1 LNHDA and CDR2 SQIVND (reference sequence). TCR beta CDR3 region amplification was performed from RNA transcripts. The HTBI primer set drove a first-round RT-PCR of the TCR CDR3. In TCRdb, the multiplex PCR reads were re-called with MiXCR into one record per CDR3 protein. The sample yields a few hundred thousand distinct CDR3 sequences, approximately 15% seen once.

The chain carries TRBV19 and TRBJ1-1; D perhaps matches TRBD1 (6 bases). Specimen: blood. The clonotype was recovered from a woman aged 40 to 50 with Graves' ophthalmopathy. For the CDR3, the DNA is TGTGCCAGTACAGGGGCGACCTTTGCTGAAGCTTTCTTT. Amino acid sequence: CASTGATFAEAFF. The complete variable domain, with remaining parts taken from reference TRBV19 and TRBJ1-1, reads DGGITQSPKYLFRKEGQNVTLSCEQNLNHDAMYWYRQDPGQGLRLIYYSQIVNDFQKGDIAEGYSVSREKKESFPLTVTSAQKNPTAFYLCASTGATFAEAFFGQGTRLTVV.